This T cell receptor beta chain was obtained from a study of T-cell memory formation after mild COVID-19. This clonotype has ten or more counts. Its specificity is unknown. Findings and caveats of the study: Later expanders leaned CD4+, whereas day 15 to 85 contracting clones were balanced CD4/CD8.

Trimming left V 10 bases short and J 6 bases short, with 19 bases between. The germline CDR1 and CDR2 sequences are MNHEY and SMNVEV (reference sequence). CDR3 size: 14 residues. From the 5' RACE reads, TCRdb called clonotypes with MiXCR, one entry per CDR3 protein. Here the sample spans roughly 51,000 distinct CDR3 sequences, roughly 7% being singletons. The gene calls are TRBV27 and TRBJ2-1; possibly TRBD2 for D (5 bases). The TCR sequence derives from a man between 18 and 29 years old who had mild COVID-19 (a few samples of this study predate the infection). Cell type and time point are not known. Specimen: PBMCs or a T cell subset sorted from them (not recorded which). CDR3 in amino acids: CATGVISSRNEQFF. CDR3 nucleotide sequence: TGTGCCACCGGGGTCATATCCAGTCGCAATGAGCAGTTCTTC.